Listed here are 12 T cell receptor beta chains from one sample, sequenced in a study of blood T cell repertoires in COVID-19 (TCRdb year 2020). Library prep was done by the immunoSEQ multiplex PCR assay. TCRdb carries this immuneACCESS record with in-frame sequences only. Its versions omit some clonotypes, under half of them owing to an unresolved V gene in the studies checked, with the rest unexplained. For this sample the table gives approximately 55,000 clones, of which just over 90% were detected only once. Of the sample, approximately 6.2% falls within the top ten clones. Input material: peripheral blood. The receptors stem from a man in his forties with acute or convalescent COVID-19.

This clone was seen a single time. V gene TRBV28 combines with J gene TRBJ1-1; TRBD1 matches 7 bases. The CDR3 has 12 amino acids. Losses at the gene ends were 5 bases for V and 11 bases for J; bases not matched to a gene: 8. Germline V gene lookup returns CDR1 MDHEN and CDR2 SYDVKM. As DNA, the CDR3 is TGTGCCAGCAGTCCCACAGGGGCCGGCGCTTTCTTT. Amino acid sequence: CASSPTGAGAFF.

This clone appeared once. A read error may account for a junction end that differs from germline. The V call is TRBV5-1, the J call TRBJ1-2; D gene unclear. The CDR3 runs to 13 residues. Germline V gene lookup returns CDR1 SGHRS and CDR2 YFSETQ. The CDR3 DNA reads TGCGCCAGCAGTTTGGACTTGTTTGCTGGCTACACCTTC. Translation: CASSLDLFAGYTF.

The J gene is TRBJ2-7, the V gene TRBV2; 8 bases fit TRBD2. J was trimmed by 6 bases and V by 1 base; bases with no gene match: 5. There are 14 residues in the CDR3. Germline CDR1 SNHLY, CDR2 FYNNEI. DNA for the CDR3: TGTGCCAGCAGTGAAGGGACTAGCTCTGGCGAGCAGTACTTC. Its protein product is CASSEGTSSGEQYF.

This chain joins TRBV30 and TRBJ1-3; D is perhaps TRBD1 (5 bases). The CDR3 totals 11 residues. Germline loops: CDR1 GTSNPN, CDR2 SVGIG (reference sequence). Trimming pared 4 bases from V and 4 bases from J, leaving 5 bases between. The CDR3 nucleotides are TGTGCCTGGAAGGGGGGAAACACCATATATTTT. Its translation: CAWKGGNTIYF. Full variable domain (remainder filled in from reference TRBV30 and TRBJ1-3): SQTIHQWPATLVQPVGSPLSLECTVEGTSNPNLYWYRQAAGRGLQLLFYSVGIGQISSEVPQNLSASRPQDRQFILSSKKLLLSDSGFYLCAWKGGNTIYFGEGSWLTVV.

A word on this clone: A read error may produce the germline difference seen at one junction end. Written as DNA, the CDR3 is TGTGCCAGCAGTTACCGCCTGACTAGCAAGGGCAAGATCTTC. Amino acid sequence: CASSYRLTSKGKIF. The chain carries TRBV6-2 or TRBV6-3 and TRBJ2-1, with 7 bases lining up with TRBD2. CDR1 and CDR2 from the germline V gene are MNHEY and SVGEGT. CDR3 length: 14 residues.

CDR3 DNA: TGTGCCAGCAGCCTGAGCTCCGGGAGAAACACTGAAGCTTTCTTT. Its protein is CASSLSSGRNTEAFF. The chain carries TRBV3-1 (or the pseudogene TRBV3-2) and TRBJ1-1; D remains ambiguous. Germline CDR1 reads LGHDT; CDR2 reads YNNKEL (reference sequence). Trimming left V 4 bases short and J 2 bases short, with 14 bases between. The CDR3 covers 15 residues.

This clone was picked up one time. The J gene is TRBJ2-1, the V gene TRBV5-1; TRBD2 might be the D (6 bases). Germline values: CDR1 SGHRS, CDR2 YFSETQ. Trimming removed 6 bases from V and 10 bases from J, with 20 bases in between. The length of the CDR3 is 14 residues. CDR3 region: CASNTNTGEQEQFF. CDR3 nucleotides: TGCGCCAGCAACACCAACACGGGAGAGCAGGAGCAGTTCTTC.

J is TRBJ2-5 and V is TRBV10-3; possible D gene TRBD2, 6 bases. The CDR3 contains 15 residues. From germline, CDR1 is ENHRY and CDR2 SYGVKD. Trimming took 10 bases from V and 5 from J, leaving 23 bases between them. This CDR3 reads CATSPISGAGETQYF. Written as DNA, the CDR3 is TGTGCCACCAGCCCGATATCGGGAGCTGGTGAGACCCAGTACTTC.

J is TRBJ2-3 and V is TRBV27; 10 bases are a match to TRBD2. CDR1 and CDR2 (germline): MNHEY, SMNVEV (reference sequence). CDR3 length equals 18 residues. The V and J ends lost 5 bases and 0 bases, in that order; junction bases with no gene match: 11. The DNA for the CDR3 is TGTGCCAGCAGTAGGATCGGACTAGCGGTTACTAGCACAGATACGCAGTATTTT. Translation: CASSRIGLAVTSTDTQYF.

The chain combines TRBV10-3 with TRBJ2-1; TRBD1 agrees at 7 bases. V dropped 4 bases and J dropped 0; count of bases not matched to a gene: 6. Germline values: CDR1 ENHRY, CDR2 SYGVKD. The CDR3 runs 16 residues. The chain's CDR3 is CAISGEGASSYNEQFF. The CDR3 DNA reads as TGTGCCATCAGTGGTGAGGGGGCCAGCTCCTACAATGAGCAGTTCTTC.

V is TRBV15 and J is TRBJ2-1; 12 bases match TRBD1. CDR3 length equals 16 residues. V shed 8 bases, J shed 4 bases, and the junction held 9 bases outside the gene matches. Germline V gene lookup returns CDR1 LNHNV and CDR2 YYDKDF (reference sequence). For the CDR3, the DNA is TGTGCCACCTCGGCGGAGGGACAGGGGGCGTACAATGAGCAGTTCTTC. Protein product: CATSAEGQGAYNEQFF.

The chain carries TRBV19 and TRBJ1-2; possibly TRBD1 for D (6 bases). The CDR3 spans 14 residues. V was clipped by 9 bases and J by 7 bases, with 21 bases between them. Germline V gene data show CDR1 as LNHDA and CDR2 as SQIVND (reference sequence). In DNA form, the CDR3 reads TGTGCCAGCTTTATAGAAGGGGGGGCCGGTGGCTACACCTTC. Translating it yields CASFIEGGAGGYTF.